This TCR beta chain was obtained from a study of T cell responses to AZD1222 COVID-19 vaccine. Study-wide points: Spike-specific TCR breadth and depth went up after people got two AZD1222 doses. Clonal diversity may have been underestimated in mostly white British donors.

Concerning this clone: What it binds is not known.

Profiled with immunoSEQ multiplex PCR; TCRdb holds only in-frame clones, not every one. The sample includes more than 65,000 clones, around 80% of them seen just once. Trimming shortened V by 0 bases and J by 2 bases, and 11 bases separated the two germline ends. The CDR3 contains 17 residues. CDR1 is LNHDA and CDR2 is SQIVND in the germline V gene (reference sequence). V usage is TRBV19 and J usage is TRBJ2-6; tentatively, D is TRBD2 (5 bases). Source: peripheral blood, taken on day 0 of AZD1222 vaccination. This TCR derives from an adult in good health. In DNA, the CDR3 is TGTGCCAGTAGTATAGATAATCCCGGGGCTGGGGCCAACGTCCTGACTTTC. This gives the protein CASSIDNPGAGANVLTF.